Listed below are T cell receptor beta chains from one sample, sequenced in a study of shared clonotypes between healthy human individuals. Libraries were prepared by immunoSEQ multiplex PCR; TCRdb keeps only in-frame clonotypes and omits some of them. The sample holds 600,000 to 750,000 clones, about 92% seen once. The sequencing input was memory CD8+ T cells from PBMCs. These receptors were collected from a man aged 18 to 30 in good health. Some clones in this sample may be carry-over from other donors' samples. Both conserved end residues are part of each CDR3. Fields, in order: V gene, D gene, clone size, J gene, CDR3 DNA, CDR3 protein. The D gene is left open where the match is weak. The size field is filled for only some rows; it gives once, few, many or a size class.

>TRBV7-9|NA|NA|TRBJ1-1
TGTGCCAGCAGCTCCCCGGGACAGAACACTGAAGCTTTCTTT
CASSSPGQNTEAFF
>TRBV28|NA|NA|TRBJ1-5
TGTGCCAGCAGTTTGCTGGGGCAGGACCACAATCAGCCCCAGCATTTT
CASSLLGQDHNQPQHF
>TRBV7-8|NA|NA|TRBJ2-7
TGTGCCAGCAGCTTAGGAGCTAGCTCCCTCGAGCAGTACTTC
CASSLGASSLEQYF
>TRBV4-1|NA|NA|TRBJ1-2
TGCGCCAGCAGCCAAGTCCATCCGGGAAAAACTAACTATGGCTACACCTTC
CASSQVHPGKTNYGYTF
>TRBV27|NA|once|TRBJ2-1
TGTGCCAGCAGTTTCCGGGGTCCGGCGGTAACCTCCTACAATGAGCAGTTCTTC
CASSFRGPAVTSYNEQFF
>TRBV27|NA|NA|TRBJ1-4
TGTGCCAGCAGTCCAGGGGCAACTAATGAAAAACTGTTTTTT
CASSPGATNEKLFF
>TRBV5-6|TRBD2|NA|TRBJ2-4
TGTGCCAGCAGCCACGCGACTAGCGGCAAAAACATTCAGTACTTC
CASSHATSGKNIQYF
>TRBV5-1|NA|NA|TRBJ2-1
TGCGCCAGCAGCGGGACCTACAATGAGCAGTTCTTC
CASSGTYNEQFF
>TRBV13|NA|NA|TRBJ2-7
TGTGCCAGCAGCTTAATTAGGAACGAGCAGTACTTC
CASSLIRNEQYF
>TRBV6-5|NA|NA|TRBJ2-1
TGTGCCAGCACTGAGAGCTACAATGAGCAGTTCTTC
CASTESYNEQFF
>TRBV28|TRBD1|NA|TRBJ2-5
TGTGCCAGCAGTTTACTCCCGGACAGGGGGCCAGAGACCCAGTACTTC
CASSLLPDRGPETQYF
>TRBV5-1|NA|NA|TRBJ1-5
TGCGCCAGCAGCTTGGGCCAGGGGTTGAGCAGCAATCAGCCCCAGCATTTT
CASSLGQGLSSNQPQHF
>TRBV6-5|TRBD2|NA|TRBJ2-7
TGTGCCAGCAGTTTTCTCGGGAGGGGAGACGACGAGCAGTACTTC
CASSFLGRGDDEQYF
>TRBV27|NA|NA|TRBJ2-7
TGTGCCAGCAGTTTAAGTAACCCCTACGAGCAGTACTTC
CASSLSNPYEQYF
>TRBV10-3|TRBD2|NA|TRBJ2-2
TGTGCCATCAGTGAGCCTAGCGGGAGTACCGGGGAGCTGTTTTTT
CAISEPSGSTGELFF
>TRBV13|NA|NA|TRBJ1-2
TGTGCCAGCAGCTTCGGGGGCTCGGTAATCTATGGCTACACCTTC
CASSFGGSVIYGYTF
>TRBV11-2|TRBD1|NA|TRBJ2-3
TGTGGGGACAGGGGGCTCACAGATACGCAGTATTTT
CGDRGLTDTQYF
>TRBV11-2|NA|once|TRBJ1-5
TGTGCCAGCAGCTTAGGTCAGCCCCAGCATTTT
CASSLGQPQHF
>TRBV2|NA|NA|TRBJ2-7
TGTGCCAGCAGTGATAGTCTAGCCTACGAGCAGTACTTC
CASSDSLAYEQYF
>TRBV19|NA|once|TRBJ1-5
TGTGCCAGTAGTCTCCAGGGCCCAAATCAGCCCCAGCATTTT
CASSLQGPNQPQHF